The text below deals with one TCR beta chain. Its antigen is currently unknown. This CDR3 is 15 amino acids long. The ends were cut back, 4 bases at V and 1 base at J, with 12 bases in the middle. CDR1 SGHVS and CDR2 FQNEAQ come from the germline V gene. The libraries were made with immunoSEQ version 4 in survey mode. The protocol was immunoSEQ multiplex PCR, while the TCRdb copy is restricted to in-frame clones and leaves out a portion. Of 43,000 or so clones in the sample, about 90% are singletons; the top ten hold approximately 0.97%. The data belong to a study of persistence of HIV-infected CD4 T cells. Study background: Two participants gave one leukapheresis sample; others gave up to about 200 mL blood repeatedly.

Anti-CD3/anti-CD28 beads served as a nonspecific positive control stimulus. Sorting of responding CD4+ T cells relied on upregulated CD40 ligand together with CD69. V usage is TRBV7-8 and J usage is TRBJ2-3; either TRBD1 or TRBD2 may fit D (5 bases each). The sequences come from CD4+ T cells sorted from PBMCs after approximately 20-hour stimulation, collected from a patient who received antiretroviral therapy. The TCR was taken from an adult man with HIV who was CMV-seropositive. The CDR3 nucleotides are TGTGCCAGCAGCTCCAGGGACCGACGCACAGATACGCAGTATTTT. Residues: CASSSRDRRTDTQYF. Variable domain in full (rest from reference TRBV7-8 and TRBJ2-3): GAGVSQSPRYKVAKRGQDVALRCDPISGHVSLFWYQQALGQGPEFLTYFQNEAQLDKSGLPSDRFFAERPEGSVSTLKIQRTQQEDSAVYLCASSSRDRRTDTQYFGPGTRLTVL.